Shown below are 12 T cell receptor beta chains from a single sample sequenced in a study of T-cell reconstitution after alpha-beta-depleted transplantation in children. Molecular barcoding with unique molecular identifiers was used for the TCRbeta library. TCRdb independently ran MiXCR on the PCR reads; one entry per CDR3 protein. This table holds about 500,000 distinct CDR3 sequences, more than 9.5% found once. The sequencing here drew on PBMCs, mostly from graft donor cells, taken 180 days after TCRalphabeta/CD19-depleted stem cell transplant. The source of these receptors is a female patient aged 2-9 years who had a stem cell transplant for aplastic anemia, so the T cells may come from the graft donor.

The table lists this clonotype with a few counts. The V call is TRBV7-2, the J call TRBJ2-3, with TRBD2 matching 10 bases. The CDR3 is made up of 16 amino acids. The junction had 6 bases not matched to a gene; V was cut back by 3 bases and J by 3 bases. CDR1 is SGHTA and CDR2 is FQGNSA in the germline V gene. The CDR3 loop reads CASSLVSGRRTDTQYF. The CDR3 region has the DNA TGTGCCAGCAGCTTGGTTAGCGGGAGGAGGACAGATACGCAGTATTTT.

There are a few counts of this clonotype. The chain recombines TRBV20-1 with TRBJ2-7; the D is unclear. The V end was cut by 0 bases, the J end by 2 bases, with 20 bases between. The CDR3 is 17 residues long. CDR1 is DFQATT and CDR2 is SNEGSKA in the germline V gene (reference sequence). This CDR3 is CSARDKLIRSKAYEQYV. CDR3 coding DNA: TGCAGTGCTAGAGATAAATTGATTAGGAGTAAAGCCTACGAGCAGTACGTC.

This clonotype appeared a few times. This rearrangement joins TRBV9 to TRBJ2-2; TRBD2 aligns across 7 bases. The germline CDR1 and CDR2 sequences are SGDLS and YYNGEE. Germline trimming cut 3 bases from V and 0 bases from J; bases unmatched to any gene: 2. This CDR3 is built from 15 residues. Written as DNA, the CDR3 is TGTGCCAGCAGCGGGGACTATCCGAACACCGGGGAGCTGTTTTTT. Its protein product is CASSGDYPNTGELFF.

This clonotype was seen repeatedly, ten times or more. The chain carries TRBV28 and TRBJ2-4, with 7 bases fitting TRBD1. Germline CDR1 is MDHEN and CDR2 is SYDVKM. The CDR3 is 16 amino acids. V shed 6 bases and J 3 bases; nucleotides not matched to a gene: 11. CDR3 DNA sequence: TGTGCCAGCAGCCCGACAGGGCGACGGGGCAAAAACATTCAGTACTTC. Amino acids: CASSPTGRRGKNIQYF.

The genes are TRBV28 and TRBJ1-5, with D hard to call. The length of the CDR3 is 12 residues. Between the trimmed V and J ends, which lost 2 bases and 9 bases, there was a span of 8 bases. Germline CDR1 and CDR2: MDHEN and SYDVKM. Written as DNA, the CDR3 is TGTGCCAGCAGTTTAATGGTCGGGCCCCAGCATTTT. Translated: CASSLMVGPQHF.

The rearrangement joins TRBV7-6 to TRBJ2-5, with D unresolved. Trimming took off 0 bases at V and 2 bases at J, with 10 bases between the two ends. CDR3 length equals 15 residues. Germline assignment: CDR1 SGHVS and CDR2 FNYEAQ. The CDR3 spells CASSLADWVQETQYF. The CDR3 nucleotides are TGTGCCAGCAGCTTAGCCGACTGGGTACAAGAGACCCAGTACTTC.

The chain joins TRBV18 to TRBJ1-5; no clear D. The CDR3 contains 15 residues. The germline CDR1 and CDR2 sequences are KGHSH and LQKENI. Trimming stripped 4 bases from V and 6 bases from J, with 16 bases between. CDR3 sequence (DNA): TGTGCCAGCTCACTTCTGGCGGTGGGAGGTCAGCCCCAGCATTTT. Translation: CASSLLAVGGQPQHF.

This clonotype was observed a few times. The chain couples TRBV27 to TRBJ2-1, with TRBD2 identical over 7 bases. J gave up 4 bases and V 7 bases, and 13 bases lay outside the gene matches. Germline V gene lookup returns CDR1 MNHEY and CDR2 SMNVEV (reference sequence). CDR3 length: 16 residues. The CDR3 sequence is CASTSQGGATYNEQFF. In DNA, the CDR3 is TGTGCCAGCACGAGCCAGGGAGGGGCAACATACAATGAGCAGTTCTTC.

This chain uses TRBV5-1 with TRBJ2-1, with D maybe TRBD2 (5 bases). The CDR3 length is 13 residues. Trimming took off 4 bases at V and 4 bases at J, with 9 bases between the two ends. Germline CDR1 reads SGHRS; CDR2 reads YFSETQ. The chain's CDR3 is CASSEAEYNEQFF. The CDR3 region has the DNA TGCGCCAGCAGCGAAGCGGAATACAATGAGCAGTTCTTC.

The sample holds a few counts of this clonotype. Here the CDR3 reads CSARVPRGQGQPQHF. DNA for the CDR3: TGCAGTGCTAGAGTTCCTAGGGGACAGGGCCAGCCCCAGCATTTT. The J gene is TRBJ1-5, the V gene TRBV20-1; TRBD1 matches 9 bases. Germline V gene sequence: CDR1 DFQATT, CDR2 SNEGSKA (reference sequence). There are 15 residues in the CDR3. V lost 1 base, J lost 7 bases, and 8 bases stayed unmatched.

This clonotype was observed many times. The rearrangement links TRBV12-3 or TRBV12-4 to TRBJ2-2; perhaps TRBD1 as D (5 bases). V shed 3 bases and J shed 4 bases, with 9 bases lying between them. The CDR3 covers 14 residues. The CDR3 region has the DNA TGTGCCAGCAGTTTGGGGCCGACCACCGGGGAGCTGTTTTTT. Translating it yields CASSLGPTTGELFF.

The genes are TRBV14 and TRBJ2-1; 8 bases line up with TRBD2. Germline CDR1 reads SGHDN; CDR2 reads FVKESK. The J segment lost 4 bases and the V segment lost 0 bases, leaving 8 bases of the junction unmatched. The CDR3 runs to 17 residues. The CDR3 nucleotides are TGTGCCAGCAGCCAAGAGGCCGGGAGGGGTGCGTACAATGAGCAGTTCTTC. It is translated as CASSQEAGRGAYNEQFF.